This T cell receptor (beta chain) came from a study of blood T cell repertoires in COVID-19. Repertoires were generated with immunoSEQ multiplex PCR, while TCRdb's copy carries only in-frame clones and drops some. The table records about 160,000 clones, approximately 85% of them present only once. The V segment lost 6 bases and the J segment 7 bases; nucleotides outside the gene matches: 10. This CDR3 is 15 amino acids long. Germline values: CDR1 LGHDT, CDR2 YNNKEL (reference sequence). The rearrangement joins TRBV3-1 (or the pseudogene TRBV3-2) to TRBJ2-7; 12 nucleotides line up with TRBD2. This receptor was taken from a man in his fifties or sixties who had recovered from COVID-19. Sequencing was performed on peripheral blood. Here the CDR3 reads CASRNLAGGPGEQYF. DNA of the CDR3: TGTGCCAGCAGAAACCTAGCGGGGGGGCCGGGTGAGCAGTACTTC.